A selection of T cell receptor beta chains follows, all from one sample in a study of multiple sclerosis patients with progressive multifocal leukoencephalopathy. Assay used: immunoSEQ multiplex PCR; TCRdb lists only in-frame clones, some missing. This table has about 28,000 clones, around 90% appearing once. The sequencing used PBMCs, collected from a patient treated with natalizumab. Source of these receptors: a human donor with multiple sclerosis. The CDR3 runs from the conserved cysteine through the conserved F or W. D genes are given only for firm matches. Only some rows state a clone size, as once, few, many or a class for expanded clones.

j_gene: TRBJ2-3; v_gene: TRBV5-1; d_gene: NA; abundance: NA; CDR3aa: CASSWQTTDTQYF; CDR3nt: TGCGCCAGCAGTTGGCAAACCACAGATACGCAGTATTTT
j_gene: TRBJ2-5; v_gene: TRBV7-9; d_gene: NA; abundance: NA; CDR3aa: CASSRDLGGREVTQYF; CDR3nt: TGTGCCAGCAGCCGCGATCTGGGGGGCCGGGAGGTGACCCAGTACTTC
j_gene: TRBJ1-3; v_gene: TRBV5-4; d_gene: NA; abundance: NA; CDR3aa: CASQTGSGNTIYF; CDR3nt: TGTGCCAGCCAGACAGGCTCTGGAAACACCATATATTTT
j_gene: TRBJ2-3; v_gene: TRBV10-1; d_gene: TRBD2; abundance: NA; CDR3aa: CASSESTPSGGWGTDTQYF; CDR3nt: TGCGCCAGCAGTGAGTCTACGCCTAGCGGGGGTTGGGGCACAGATACGCAGTATTTT
j_gene: TRBJ1-6; v_gene: TRBV5-1; d_gene: NA; abundance: NA; CDR3aa: CASSLNGGRNSPLHF; CDR3nt: TGCGCCAGCAGCTTGAATGGGGGGCGGAATTCACCCCTCCACTTT
j_gene: TRBJ2-5; v_gene: TRBV6-6; d_gene: NA; abundance: NA; CDR3aa: CASSYSALAKETQYF; CDR3nt: TGTGCCAGCAGTTACTCGGCCCTGGCAAAAGAGACCCAGTACTTC
j_gene: TRBJ2-3; v_gene: TRBV28; d_gene: NA; abundance: NA; CDR3aa: CASSSMGLGTSDTQYF; CDR3nt: TGTGCCAGCAGCTCGATGGGACTTGGAACTTCAGATACGCAGTATTTT
j_gene: TRBJ1-5; v_gene: TRBV9; d_gene: TRBD1; abundance: NA; CDR3aa: CASSAGTVNQPQHF; CDR3nt: TGTGCCAGCAGCGCGGGGACAGTCAATCAGCCCCAGCATTTT
j_gene: TRBJ2-1; v_gene: TRBV9; d_gene: TRBD2; abundance: NA; CDR3aa: CASSVRSGGLINEQFF; CDR3nt: TGTGCCAGCAGCGTACGTAGCGGGGGGCTTATTAATGAGCAGTTCTTC
j_gene: TRBJ2-1; v_gene: TRBV27; d_gene: NA; abundance: NA; CDR3aa: CASSFWGAGNNEQFF; CDR3nt: TGTGCCAGCAGTTTTTGGGGCGCAGGGAACAATGAGCAGTTCTTC
j_gene: TRBJ1-1; v_gene: TRBV27; d_gene: NA; abundance: NA; CDR3aa: CASRDMWTEAFF; CDR3nt: TGTGCCAGCAGGGATATGTGGACTGAAGCTTTCTTT
j_gene: TRBJ1-1; v_gene: TRBV27; d_gene: TRBD1; abundance: NA; CDR3aa: CASSLGGQGYTEAFF; CDR3nt: TGTGCCAGCAGTTTAGGGGGACAGGGATACACTGAAGCTTTCTTT
j_gene: TRBJ1-1; v_gene: TRBV5-1; d_gene: NA; abundance: NA; CDR3aa: CASSLAGVMNTEAFF; CDR3nt: TGCGCCAGCAGCTTGGCCGGGGTTATGAACACTGAAGCTTTCTTT
j_gene: TRBJ1-5; v_gene: TRBV9; d_gene: NA; abundance: NA; CDR3aa: CASSVDLGVNQPQHF; CDR3nt: TGTGCCAGCAGCGTAGATCTGGGGGTGAATCAGCCCCAGCATTTT
j_gene: TRBJ2-3; v_gene: TRBV9; d_gene: NA; abundance: NA; CDR3aa: CASSVSASAPDTQYF; CDR3nt: TGTGCCAGCAGCGTATCGGCTAGCGCCCCGGATACGCAGTATTTT
j_gene: TRBJ2-7; v_gene: TRBV2; d_gene: NA; abundance: NA; CDR3aa: CASRRGGPNEQYF; CDR3nt: TGTGCCAGCAGAAGAGGGGGACCCAACGAGCAGTACTTC
j_gene: TRBJ1-1; v_gene: TRBV7-9; d_gene: NA; abundance: NA; CDR3aa: CASSSLNTGSGTEAFF; CDR3nt: TGTGCCAGCAGCTCCCTAAACACAGGGTCCGGCACTGAAGCTTTCTTT
j_gene: TRBJ1-5; v_gene: TRBV2; d_gene: NA; abundance: NA; CDR3aa: CASSLLRDSNQPQHF; CDR3nt: TGTGCCAGCAGCCTCCTTCGGGACAGCAATCAGCCCCAGCATTTT
j_gene: TRBJ2-3; v_gene: TRBV7-9; d_gene: TRBD2; abundance: NA; CDR3aa: CASSLGGLSSTDTQYF; CDR3nt: TGTGCCAGCAGCCTGGGGGGGTTGAGTAGCACAGATACGCAGTATTTT
j_gene: TRBJ2-5; v_gene: TRBV5-6; d_gene: TRBD2; abundance: NA; CDR3aa: CASSVTSGVLQETQYF; CDR3nt: TGTGCCAGCAGCGTAACTAGCGGGGTCCTCCAAGAGACCCAGTACTTC
j_gene: TRBJ1-2; v_gene: TRBV5-1; d_gene: NA; abundance: NA; CDR3aa: CASSLAGLEGYGYTF; CDR3nt: TGCGCCAGCAGCTTGGCCGGGCTGGAAGGCTATGGCTACACCTTC
j_gene: TRBJ1-1; v_gene: TRBV6-1; d_gene: NA; abundance: once; CDR3aa: CASILLGLSEAFF; CDR3nt: TGTGCCAGCATCCTACTAGGGCTCTCTGAAGCTTTCTTT
j_gene: TRBJ2-3; v_gene: TRBV28; d_gene: NA; abundance: NA; CDR3aa: CASNPEGPNVDTQYF; CDR3nt: TGTGCCAGCAACCCCGAGGGACCTAACGTGGATACGCAGTATTTT
j_gene: TRBJ2-5; v_gene: TRBV2; d_gene: NA; abundance: NA; CDR3aa: CASSESQGVVETQYF; CDR3nt: TGTGCCAGCAGTGAATCACAGGGAGTGGTGGAGACCCAGTACTTC
j_gene: TRBJ2-6; v_gene: TRBV15; d_gene: TRBD1; abundance: NA; CDR3aa: CATKERDRGPGANVLTF; CDR3nt: TGTGCCACCAAGGAGCGAGACAGGGGGCCTGGGGCCAACGTCCTGACTTTC
j_gene: TRBJ1-4; v_gene: TRBV4-2; d_gene: TRBD1; abundance: once; CDR3aa: CASSPRPSYRGANEKLFF; CDR3nt: TGTGCCAGCAGCCCCCGTCCCTCGTACAGGGGGGCTAATGAAAAACTGTTTTTT
j_gene: TRBJ1-1; v_gene: TRBV7-9; d_gene: NA; abundance: NA; CDR3aa: CASSLVQVWGYTEAFF; CDR3nt: TGTGCCAGCAGCTTAGTGCAGGTATGGGGGTACACTGAAGCTTTCTTT
j_gene: TRBJ1-2; v_gene: TRBV5-4; d_gene: NA; abundance: NA; CDR3aa: CASSLAAQNYGYTF; CDR3nt: TGTGCCAGCAGCTTGGCCGCGCAGAACTATGGCTACACCTTC
j_gene: TRBJ2-4; v_gene: TRBV5-1; d_gene: NA; abundance: NA; CDR3aa: CASSLGQNKNIQYF; CDR3nt: TGCGCCAGCAGCTTGGGACAGAACAAAAACATTCAGTACTTC
j_gene: TRBJ1-6; v_gene: TRBV6-5; d_gene: TRBD1; abundance: NA; CDR3aa: CASSYGGQGNSPLHF; CDR3nt: TGTGCCAGCAGTTACGGGGGACAGGGAAATTCACCCCTCCACTTT
j_gene: TRBJ2-1; v_gene: TRBV27; d_gene: NA; abundance: NA; CDR3aa: CASSLGYRGVYNEQFF; CDR3nt: TGTGCCAGCAGTTTAGGGTATCGCGGGGTATACAATGAGCAGTTCTTC
j_gene: TRBJ1-5; v_gene: TRBV19; d_gene: NA; abundance: NA; CDR3aa: CASSGYRGSNQPQHF; CDR3nt: TGTGCCAGTAGTGGGTACCGGGGCAGCAATCAGCCCCAGCATTTT
j_gene: TRBJ1-5; v_gene: TRBV7-9; d_gene: TRBD1; abundance: few; CDR3aa: CASSLVGGEGNQPQHF; CDR3nt: TGTGCCAGCAGCTTAGTAGGGGGCGAGGGCAATCAGCCCCAGCATTTT
j_gene: TRBJ1-2; v_gene: TRBV6-5; d_gene: NA; abundance: few; CDR3aa: CASSYSRGVSGYGYTF; CDR3nt: TGTGCCAGCAGTTACTCGAGGGGGGTCTCGGGCTATGGCTACACCTTC
j_gene: TRBJ2-7; v_gene: TRBV10-1; d_gene: TRBD2; abundance: NA; CDR3aa: CASSESGRVDEQYF; CDR3nt: TGCGCCAGCAGTGAGTCGGGGAGGGTAGACGAGCAGTACTTC
j_gene: TRBJ2-3; v_gene: TRBV5-1; d_gene: TRBD2; abundance: NA; CDR3aa: CASSPNERGGSDTQYF; CDR3nt: TGCGCCAGCAGCCCTAACGAGCGGGGGGGATCAGATACGCAGTATTTT
j_gene: TRBJ1-1; v_gene: TRBV29-1; d_gene: NA; abundance: NA; CDR3aa: CSVARGVGGYTEAFF; CDR3nt: TGCAGCGTCGCTAGGGGGGTCGGGGGCTACACTGAAGCTTTCTTT
j_gene: TRBJ1-2; v_gene: TRBV11-2; d_gene: NA; abundance: NA; CDR3aa: CASSSLDHRATSYGYTF; CDR3nt: TGTGCCAGCAGCTCACTAGATCACAGGGCTACTTCCTATGGCTACACCTTC
j_gene: TRBJ1-2; v_gene: TRBV28; d_gene: NA; abundance: NA; CDR3aa: CASRSPEDYGYTF; CDR3nt: TGTGCCAGCAGATCCCCAGAGGACTATGGCTACACCTTC
j_gene: TRBJ1-2; v_gene: TRBV11-2; d_gene: NA; abundance: once; CDR3aa: CASSRTTVNYGYTF; CDR3nt: TGTGCCAGCAGCCGCACGACAGTTAACTATGGCTACACCTTC
j_gene: TRBJ1-2; v_gene: TRBV7-6; d_gene: NA; abundance: few; CDR3aa: CASRPSGGPERGYTF; CDR3nt: TGTGCCAGCAGGCCCTCAGGCGGCCCGGAGAGGGGCTACACCTTC
j_gene: TRBJ2-7; v_gene: TRBV6-5; d_gene: NA; abundance: NA; CDR3aa: CASLDTIYEQYF; CDR3nt: TGTGCCAGCCTGGACACCATCTACGAGCAGTACTTC
j_gene: TRBJ2-5; v_gene: TRBV10-3; d_gene: TRBD2; abundance: once; CDR3aa: CAISGEGRETQYF; CDR3nt: TGTGCCATCAGTGGGGAGGGGCGGGAGACCCAGTACTTC
j_gene: TRBJ2-3; v_gene: TRBV9; d_gene: TRBD1; abundance: NA; CDR3aa: CASSVGTGGTDTQYF; CDR3nt: TGTGCCAGCAGCGTAGGGACAGGGGGCACAGATACGCAGTATTTT